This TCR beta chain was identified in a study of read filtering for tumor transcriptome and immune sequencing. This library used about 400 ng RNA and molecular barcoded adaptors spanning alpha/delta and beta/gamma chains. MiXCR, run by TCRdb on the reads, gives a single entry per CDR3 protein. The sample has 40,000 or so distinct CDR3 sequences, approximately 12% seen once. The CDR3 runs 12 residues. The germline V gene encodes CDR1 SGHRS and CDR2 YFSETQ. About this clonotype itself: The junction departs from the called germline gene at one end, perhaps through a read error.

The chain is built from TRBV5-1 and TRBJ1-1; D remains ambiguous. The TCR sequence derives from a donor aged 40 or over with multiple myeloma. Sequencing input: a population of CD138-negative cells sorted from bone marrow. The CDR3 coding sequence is TGTGCCAGCAGCGGAGACGGTACTGAGGTTTTCTTT. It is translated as CASSGDGTEVFF.